This paragraph covers one TCR beta chain sequence. The antigen is not known. The record originates from a study of OX40 agonist ivuxolimab in advanced cancers. As for the study in general: Dose-escalation patients were diagnosed with hepatocellular carcinoma, melanoma, renal cell cancer or head and neck cancer. Study-wide findings and caveats: Dosing at 0.1 to 3.0 mg/kg was accompanied by clonal expansion of CD4+ and CD8+ blood T cells by week 6.

The protocol was immunoSEQ multiplex PCR, while the TCRdb copy is restricted to in-frame clones and leaves out a portion. The sample includes some 43,000 clones, roughly 90% seen only once; the top ten take around 0.63%. Blood was sampled at baseline, cycle 4 day 1, and cycle 7 day 1. This clonotype was sampled from an adult with an advanced solid tumor such as melanoma, head and neck, liver or kidney cancer. Here the sequenced sample was CD4+ or CD8+ T cells sorted from blood, taken in a trial of the OX40 agonist ivuxolimab.

This CDR3 is CASSQTGRIAEAFF. The DNA for the CDR3 is TGTGCCAGCAGCCAGACAGGGAGGATAGCTGAAGCTTTCTTT. V usage is TRBV7-2 and J usage is TRBJ1-1; TRBD1 matches at 7 bases. The CDR3 consists of 14 residues. CDR1 is SGHTA, CDR2 FQGNSA, per germline. V shed 5 bases and J 6 bases; nucleotides not matched to a gene: 9.